This T cell receptor (beta chain) was captured by sequencing in a study of blood T cell repertoires in COVID-19 (TCRdb year 2020). Looking at the study overall: Samples from collaborators originated in the United States, Italy and Spain and spanned both the acute and convalescent phases of COVID-19. The material from the prospective study consisted of cDNA or gDNA derived from T cells, B-cell-depleted T cells, or PBMCs. The dataset comprised deeply sampled blood TCRbeta repertoires from subjects exposed to, actively infected with, or recovered from COVID-19. The repertoires were released in a freely available public database intended as a resource for research on the immune response to SARS-CoV-2. Samples came from the ongoing ImmuneRACE study (first 160 participants) plus 1,254 subjects from 6 global collaborators. A de-identified subject ID, COVID-19 status, age in years and sex were almost always included in the sample metadata. Where HLA class I and class II types were available, the types were taken from metadata supplied by the sample provider, not from assay-based typing.

Details on this clone: This clone's antigen is unknown. Base-call qualities are not available, and no considerably larger clone is one nucleotide away.

The immunoSEQ Assay, a bias-controlled multiplex PCR, was used to amplify TCRbeta CDR3 regions from genomic DNA. The paper's data handling went like this. Nucleated cell counts per sample were estimated from amplification of reference gene primers within the assay. To quantify the absolute abundance of each unique TCRbeta CDR3 rearrangement, sequence reads were collapsed and filtered. For each sample, productive Simpson clonality was calculated by taking the square root of Simpson's diversity index across productive rearrangements. TCRdb retrieved this table from immuneACCESS and kept in-frame rearrangements only. Not all clones are present; in checked studies, unresolved V genes account for under half, and no reason is known for the remainder. V and J calls and clone size are as listed in that table; D and trimming were resolved from the DNA. The sample contains tens of thousands of clones, 80% to 90% of them found a single time. The biggest ten clones account for 5% to 6.5% of the sample.

The trim is 0 bases for V and 1 base for J, with a gap of 9 bases between the germline ends. The CDR3 has 15 amino acids, counting the end cysteine and phenylalanine. The kept DNA is CDR3 alone, 45 bases in frame from the first base. Sequences LGHNA (CDR1) and YSLEER (CDR2) are obtained from the germline V gene. What the authors observed across the whole study: The amount of clinical and demographic metadata varied by source and participant and was provided uncurated.

Collaborating institutions collected whole blood in K2EDTA tubes following their own protocols. For TCRbeta analysis, collaborator samples were shipped as frozen whole blood, as isolated PBMCs, or as DNA extracted from either sample type. The sample consisted of peripheral blood. This receptor was identified in a middle-aged man with active COVID-19. The rearranged segments are TRBV4-3 and TRBJ1-1, with no confident D gene call. The CDR3 region reads CASSQDLAPNTEAFF. The DNA sequence follows: TGCGCCAGCAGCCAAGATTTGGCCCCGAACACTGAAGCTTTCTTT.